This T cell receptor (beta chain) stems from a study of cytomegalovirus exposure and HLA in healthy donors. The CDR3 spans 15 residues. V was shortened by 4 bases and J by 3 bases, with 16 bases between the two germline ends. The germline V gene has CDR1 LNHDA and CDR2 SQIVND (reference sequence). The table lists this clone with a few counts. The antigen is unknown. Study-level findings and limits: One variant, a missense change in DCLRE1C, was linked in a later analysis to TCR beta V- and J-gene trimming. An analysis was carried out later, and it reportedly showed fewer N-insertions in an Asian-associated ancestry cluster than the 666-donor mean. Across donors, sequencing depth was assumed by presence/absence analyses to be roughly uniform. The likely origin of a cluster of highly shared sequence variants was a sequencing artifact.

The primer mix had 60 Vbeta and 13 Jbeta primers. The assay was immunoSEQ multiplex PCR, and TCRdb's table has in-frame clones only and misses some. The table records over 250,000 clones, around 65% of them present only once. V and J are TRBV19 and TRBJ2-7; no reliable D call. Sequencing was carried out using PBMCs. This clonotype originated in a female donor in good health and CMV-seronegative. Here the CDR3 DNA reads TGTGCCAGTAGTAAACAGCCCCACCCCTACTACGAGCAGTACTTC. Protein sequence: CASSKQPHPYYEQYF.